One and the same sample provided the 2 T cell receptor beta chains below, sequenced in a study of blood T cell repertoires in COVID-19. Assay used: immunoSEQ multiplex PCR; TCRdb lists only in-frame clones, some missing. The sample carries about 90,000 clones, around 88% recorded once. Material for sequencing was peripheral blood. These receptors all stem from a man at least 80 years old with active or convalescent COVID-19.

The rearrangement uses TRBV7-9 and TRBJ2-7; D is perhaps TRBD2 (6 bases). The length of the CDR3 is 13 residues. Per the germline V gene, CDR1 is SEHNR and CDR2 is FQNEAQ (reference sequence). The V gene lost 11 bases and the J gene lost 1 base, with 15 bases spanning the gap. This CDR3 is CAGEGLESYEQYF. CDR3 bases: TGTGCCGGAGAGGGACTGGAGTCCTACGAGCAGTACTTC.

The J gene is TRBJ2-1, the V gene TRBV28; 9 bases are shared with TRBD1. The ends lost 4 bases at V and 3 bases at J; junction bases unmatched: 7. The CDR3 covers 16 residues. CDR1 and CDR2 from the germline V gene are MDHEN and SYDVKM. In nucleotides, the CDR3 is TGTGCCAGCAGTTCGAAGACAGGGGGTCTCTACAATGAGCAGTTCTTC. The encoded protein is CASSSKTGGLYNEQFF. The full variable domain, completed using reference TRBV28 and TRBJ2-1, is DVKVTQSSRYLVKRTGEKVFLECVQDMDHENMFWYRQDPGLGLRLIYFSYDVKMKEKGDIPEGYSVSREKKERFSLILESASTNQTSMYLCASSSKTGGLYNEQFFGPGTRLTVL.